Included here is one T cell receptor beta chain sequence, with context. This sample was taken from a study of control samples from healthy donors and cancer patients. Assay: immunoSEQ multiplex PCR; the TCRdb copy retains only in-frame clones and omits some. Of 110,000 to 150,000 clones in the sample, roughly 89% were seen once. The V segment lost 4 bases and the J segment 2 bases; nucleotides outside the gene matches: 7. CDR1 and CDR2 (germline): SGHTS, YDEGEE. The CDR3 consists of 16 residues. The sequencing sample was made of blood. The source of this sequence is a man in his late teens or twenties in good health. J is TRBJ2-3 and V is TRBV5-8; 10 positions match TRBD1. The DNA for the CDR3 is TGTGCCAGCAGCACCGGGACAGGGGTCTTCACAGATACGCAGTATTTT. Translation: CASSTGTGVFTDTQYF. Together with reference TRBV5-8 and TRBJ2-3, the CDR3 gives the full variable domain: EAGVTQSPTHLIKTRGQQATLRCSPISGHTSVYWYQQALGLGLQFLLWYDEGEERNRGNFPPRFSGRQFPNYSSELNVNALELEDSALYLCASSTGTGVFTDTQYFGPGTRLTVL.